This TCR beta chain came from a study of blood T cell repertoires in COVID-19. In the study overall: The samples span acute and convalescent COVID-19 from the United States, Italy and Spain. T cells, B-cell-depleted T cells, or PBMCs provided the cDNA or gDNA that served as material.

Source study methods: Quantification of nucleated cells was approximated via reference gene primer amplification. TCRdb's copy holds only in-frame clones and misses some; the assay was immunoSEQ multiplex PCR. V and J calls plus clone size are reproduced from that table; the DNA served to infer D and trimming. The table has 55,000 to 65,000 clones, 79% seen once. J gave up 5 bases and V 5 bases, and 7 bases lay outside the gene matches. The CDR3 spans 15 residues. Germline loops: CDR1 SGHTA, CDR2 FQGNSA. This chain uses TRBV7-2 with TRBJ2-2; 8 nucleotides line up with TRBD2. The sequence was collected from a man in his sixties with acute or convalescent COVID-19. The specimen was peripheral blood. The CDR3 nucleotides read TGTGCCAGCAGCCAGGGACTAGTTAAGACCGGGGAGCTGTTTTTT. Translated, it gives CASSQGLVKTGELFF.